Only a few counts were recorded for the clone carrying this T cell receptor beta chain. What it recognizes is unknown. The library targeted TCRbeta and was prepared with unique molecular identifiers. A single record per CDR3 protein comes from TCRdb applying MiXCR to the PCR reads. The data hold 300,000 to 400,000 distinct CDR3 sequences, with about a quarter observed a single time. The CDR3 extends over 13 amino acids. This specimen belongs to a study of T-cell reconstitution after alpha-beta-depleted transplantation in children. Whole-study findings and limits: It was surviving recipient T cells and thymic progenitors that gave some patients high TCRbeta diversity at day 60. One year post-transplant, T-cell counts and diversity were largely derived from T cells produced anew. Alpha-beta T cells present about two months after transplant were reported to originate from several hundred expanded graft clones.

The clonotype comes from a male patient aged 5 to 17 who had a stem cell transplant for acute lymphoblastic leukemia, so the T cells may come from the graft donor. This chain links TRBV21-1 with TRBJ2-1. TRBV21-1 is a pseudogene segment. Source: PBMCs, mostly from graft donor cells, taken 180 days after TCRalphabeta/CD19-depleted stem cell transplant. Here the CDR3 reads CASSKTMHNEQFF. The CDR3, as DNA: TGTGCCAGCAGCAAGACAATGCACAATGAGCAGTTCTTC.